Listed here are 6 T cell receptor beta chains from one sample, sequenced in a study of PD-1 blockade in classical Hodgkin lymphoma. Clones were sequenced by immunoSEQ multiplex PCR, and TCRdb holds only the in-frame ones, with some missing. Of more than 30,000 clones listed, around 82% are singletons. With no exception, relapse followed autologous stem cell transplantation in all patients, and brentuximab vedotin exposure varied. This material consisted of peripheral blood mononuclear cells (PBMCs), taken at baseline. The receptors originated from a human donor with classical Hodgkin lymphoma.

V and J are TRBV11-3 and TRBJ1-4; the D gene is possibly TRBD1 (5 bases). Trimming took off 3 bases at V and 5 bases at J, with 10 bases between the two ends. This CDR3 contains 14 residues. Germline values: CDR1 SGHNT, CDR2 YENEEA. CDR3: CASSFQGGNEKLFF. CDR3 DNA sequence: TGTGCCAGCAGCTTTCAGGGAGGGAATGAAAAACTGTTTTTT.

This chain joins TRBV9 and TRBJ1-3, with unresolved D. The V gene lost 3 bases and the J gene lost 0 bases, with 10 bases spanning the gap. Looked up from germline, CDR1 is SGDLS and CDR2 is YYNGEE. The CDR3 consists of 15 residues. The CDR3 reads CASSAGMSSGNTIYF. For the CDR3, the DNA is TGTGCCAGCAGCGCTGGGATGAGCTCTGGAAACACCATATATTTT.

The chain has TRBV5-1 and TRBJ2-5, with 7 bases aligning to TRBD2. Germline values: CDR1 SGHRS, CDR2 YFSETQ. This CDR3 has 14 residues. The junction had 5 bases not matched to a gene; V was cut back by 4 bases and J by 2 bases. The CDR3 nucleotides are TGCGCCAGCAGCGTACGGACTAGTCAAGAGACCCAGTACTTC. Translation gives CASSVRTSQETQYF.

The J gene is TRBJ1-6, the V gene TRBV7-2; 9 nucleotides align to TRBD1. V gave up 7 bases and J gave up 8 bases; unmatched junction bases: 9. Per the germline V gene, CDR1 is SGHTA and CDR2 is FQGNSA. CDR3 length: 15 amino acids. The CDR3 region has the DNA TGTGCCAGCATCCAACGGACAGGGGCGCATTCACCCCTCCACTTT. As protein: CASIQRTGAHSPLHF.

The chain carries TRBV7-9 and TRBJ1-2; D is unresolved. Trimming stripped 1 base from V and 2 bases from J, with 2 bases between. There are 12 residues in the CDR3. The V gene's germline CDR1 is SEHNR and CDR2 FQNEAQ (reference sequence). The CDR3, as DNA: TGTGCCAGCAGCTTAGTAAACTATGGCTACACCTTC. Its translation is CASSLVNYGYTF.

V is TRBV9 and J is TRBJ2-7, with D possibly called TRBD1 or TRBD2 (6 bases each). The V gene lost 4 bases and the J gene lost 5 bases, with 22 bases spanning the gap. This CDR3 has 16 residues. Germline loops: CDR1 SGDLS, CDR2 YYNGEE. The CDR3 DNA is TGTGCCAGCAGCCCCCATGGGGGCGATGGGGAGGACGAGCAGTACTTC. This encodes CASSPHGGDGEDEQYF.